Below, 26 T cell receptor beta chains from the same sample are listed, as sequenced in a study of cytomegalovirus exposure and HLA in healthy donors. It was with 60 Vbeta and 13 Jbeta primers that the PCR ran. This table comes from immunoSEQ multiplex PCR, and its TCRdb copy is limited to in-frame clones, with some not included. The table shows 170,000 or so clones, with around 81% occurring only once. The sample comprised PBMCs. The receptors were gathered from a woman in her twenties or thirties in good health and CMV-seronegative.

This clone was seen only once. The chain uses TRBV7-9 and TRBJ2-7, with TRBD1 matching over 7 bases. Germline CDR1 is SEHNR and CDR2 is FQNEAQ (reference sequence). The CDR3 contains 13 residues. The ends lost 1 base at V and 7 bases at J; junction bases unmatched: 4. CDR3 nucleotide sequence: TGTGCCAGCAGCTTAGGACAGGGTGGTGAGCAGTACTTC. Amino acid sequence: CASSLGQGGEQYF.

The chain is built from TRBV30 and TRBJ2-3, with a tentative D call TRBD1 (5 bases). V was pared by 5 bases and J by 1 base, with 10 bases between. The germline V gene has CDR1 GTSNPN and CDR2 SVGIG (reference sequence). The CDR3 runs to 13 residues. The chain's CDR3 is CAWGKGGTDTQYF. The CDR3 bases are TGTGCCTGGGGGAAAGGGGGCACAGATACGCAGTATTTT.

This clone has more than one count but fewer than ten. The chain is built from TRBV6-1 and TRBJ2-7; TRBD2 agrees at 11 bases. Per the germline V gene, CDR1 is MNHNS and CDR2 is SASEGT. Losses at the gene ends were 3 bases for V and 4 bases for J; bases not matched to a gene: 17. The CDR3 extends over 19 amino acids. In nucleotides, the CDR3 is TGTGCCAGCAGTGATCTGGGGGTTCATACTAGCGGGAGTATGTACGAGCAGTACTTC. It encodes CASSDLGVHTSGSMYEQYF.

The chain couples TRBV2 to TRBJ2-7; D gene ambiguous. The CDR3 has 16 residues. CDR1 is SNHLY and CDR2 is FYNNEI in the germline V gene. Trimming removed 8 bases from V and 3 bases from J, with 23 bases in between. CDR3 sequence reads: CASQGLSEADFYEQYF. The CDR3 DNA is TGTGCCAGCCAAGGCCTCAGCGAGGCCGACTTCTACGAGCAGTACTTC. Full variable domain (remainder filled in from reference TRBV2 and TRBJ2-7): EPEVTQTPSHQVTQMGQEVILRCVPISNHLYFYWYRQILGQKVEFLVSFYNNEISEKSEIFDDQFSVERPDGSNFTLKIRSTKLEDSAMYFCASQGLSEADFYEQYFGPGTRLTVT.

This clone was detected a few times. This sequence joins TRBV5-5 and TRBJ2-1; TRBD2 might be the D (5 bases). CDR1 SGHKS and CDR2 YYEKEE come from the germline V gene (reference sequence). The V end was cut by 0 bases, the J end by 13 bases, with 11 bases between. The CDR3 length is 12 residues. The CDR3 loop reads CASSLVPGIQFF. The DNA of the CDR3 is TGTGCCAGCAGCTTGGTCCCGGGGATACAGTTCTTC.

The chain joins TRBV7-8 to TRBJ2-7; 10 bases align to TRBD2. The germline CDR1 and CDR2 sequences are SGHVS and FQNEAQ. There are 15 residues in the CDR3. With 5 bases clipped from V and 2 bases from J, the junction kept 6 bases outside the gene matches. CDR3 in DNA: TGTGCCAGCAGCCTCCTAGCGGGGGAGACCTACGAGCAGTACTTC. Protein sequence: CASSLLAGETYEQYF.

This chain joins TRBV30 and TRBJ2-7; 7 nucleotides agree with TRBD2. Germline CDR1 GTSNPN, CDR2 SVGIG (reference sequence). V lost 5 bases to trimming and J lost 2 bases; unmatched junction nucleotides: 12. The CDR3 runs to 15 residues. In DNA, the CDR3 is TGTGCCTGGGGAGGTCAAGCGGGGCTAACCTACGAGCAGTACTTC. This encodes CAWGGQAGLTYEQYF.

The rearrangement joins TRBV18 to TRBJ2-1; no firm D call. Germline V gene data show CDR1 as KGHSH and CDR2 as LQKENI. V was shortened by 3 bases and J by 3 bases, with 9 bases between the two germline ends. This CDR3 comprises 14 residues. As DNA, the CDR3 is TGTGCCAGCTCACCGAATATCAGCTACAATGAGCAGTTCTTC. It encodes CASSPNISYNEQFF.

This clone was seen a few times. The V call is TRBV6-6, the J call TRBJ1-1; TRBD1 matches 9 bases. The J segment lost 0 bases and the V segment lost 5 bases, leaving 4 bases of the junction unmatched. This CDR3 is 15 amino acids long. Germline assignment: CDR1 MNHNY and CDR2 SVGAGI (reference sequence). CDR3 bases: TGTGCCAGCAGTCCAGGACAGGGGATGAACACTGAAGCTTTCTTT. Encoded protein: CASSPGQGMNTEAFF.

The chain combines TRBV6-5 with TRBJ1-1; D gene uncertain. The CDR3 has 14 residues. Germline V lookup: CDR1 MNHEY, CDR2 SVGAGI. The V end lost 8 bases, the J end lost 3 bases, and 16 bases lay between the germline ends. The CDR3 bases are TGTGCCAGCTCTGAACACCGCGAGGACACTGAAGCTTTCTTT. As protein: CASSEHREDTEAFF.

The V and J genes are TRBV30 and TRBJ1-5; 9 bases map to TRBD1. The CDR3 covers 15 residues. CDR1 GTSNPN and CDR2 SVGIG come from the germline V gene (reference sequence). The ends lost 1 base at V and 4 bases at J; junction bases unmatched: 5. The CDR3 reads CAWSEDRGRNQPQHF. As DNA, the CDR3 is TGTGCCTGGAGTGAGGACAGGGGACGGAATCAGCCCCAGCATTTT. Full variable domain (outside the CDR3, taken from reference TRBV30 and TRBJ1-5): SQTIHQWPATLVQPVGSPLSLECTVEGTSNPNLYWYRQAAGRGLQLLFYSVGIGQISSEVPQNLSASRPQDRQFILSSKKLLLSDSGFYLCAWSEDRGRNQPQHFGDGTRLSIL.

V and J are TRBV6-6 and TRBJ2-1; 9 nucleotides align to TRBD1. The CDR3 length is 15 residues. J lost 7 bases, V lost 0 bases, and 4 bases had no gene match. Germline V gives CDR1 MNHNY, CDR2 SVGAGI (reference sequence). CDR3 bases: TGTGCCAGCAGTTACTCACAGGGGGCGAGGAATGAGCAGTTCTTC. Translation: CASSYSQGARNEQFF.

This chain connects TRBV9 to TRBJ2-3, with 10 bases fitting TRBD2. CDR3 length: 17 residues. Trimming took 0 bases from V and 2 from J; bases not matched to a gene: 6. The germline gives CDR1 SGDLS, CDR2 YYNGEE. The CDR3 DNA reads TGTGCCAGCAGCGTAGTGAGCGGGGGGGCTATCACAGATACGCAGTATTTT. Amino acid sequence: CASSVVSGGAITDTQYF.

Concerning this clone: The junction and the germline gene differ at one end; a read error may be behind it. V and J are TRBV5-1 and TRBJ2-6, with D tentatively TRBD1 (5 bases). The CDR3 covers 14 residues. Germline CDR1 and CDR2: SGHRS and YFSETQ. CDR3 bases: TGCGCCAGCTTGGAAGGGTTAGGGGCCAACGGCCTGACTTTC. Protein sequence: CASLEGLGANGLTF.

This chain links TRBV18 with TRBJ2-7; weak D call: TRBD1 (6 bases). Trimming removed 8 bases from V and 3 bases from J, with 17 bases in between. CDR1 and CDR2 from the germline V gene are KGHSH and LQKENI. The CDR3 loop spans 14 amino acids. For the CDR3, the DNA is TGTGCCAGCGCCCCAACAGGGTTGAGCTACGAGCAGTACTTC. This codes for CASAPTGLSYEQYF. Full variable domain (rest looked up from reference TRBV18 and TRBJ2-7): NAGVMQNPRHLVRRRGQEARLRCSPMKGHSHVYWYRQLPEEGLKFMVYLQKENIIDESGMPKERFSAEFPKEGPSILRIQQVVRGDSAAYFCASAPTGLSYEQYFGPGTRLTVT.

This chain connects TRBV7-9 to TRBJ2-1, with a possible D match to TRBD2 (6 bases). The V and J ends lost 6 bases and 9 bases respectively, with 9 bases between them. Germline values: CDR1 SEHNR, CDR2 FQNEAQ (reference sequence). This CDR3 is 11 amino acids long. The CDR3 here is CASRRGPEQFF. CDR3 DNA sequence: TGTGCCAGCAGGCGGGGACCTGAGCAGTTCTTC. The full variable domain, completed using reference TRBV7-9 and TRBJ2-1, is DTGVSQNPRHKITKRGQNVTFRCDPISEHNRLYWYRQTLGQGPEFLTYFQNEAQLEKSRLLSDRFSAERPKGSFSTLEIQRTEQGDSAMYLCASRRGPEQFFGPGTRLTVL.

This sequence joins TRBV13 and TRBJ1-1; TRBD1 matches at 7 bases. Unmatched junction bases numbered 4, after V lost 3 bases and J lost 3 bases. The germline CDR1 and CDR2 sequences are PRHDT and FYEKMQ (reference sequence). The CDR3 extends over 14 amino acids. The CDR3, as DNA: TGTGCCAGCAGCTTTGACAGGGAGCACACTGAAGCTTTCTTT. It is translated as CASSFDREHTEAFF.

The rearrangement joins TRBV28 to TRBJ1-5; 8 bases line up with TRBD1. The CDR3 totals 15 residues. The trim removed 8 bases at V and 5 bases at J, leaving 11 bases unmatched. Germline CDR1 MDHEN, CDR2 SYDVKM. The CDR3 bases are TGTGCCAGCCTCAGAGGACAGGGTAAGCATCAGCCCCAGCATTTT. It specifies CASLRGQGKHQPQHF.

This clone was recorded only once. This chain links TRBV28 with TRBJ2-7, with 13 bases matching TRBD2. The germline CDR1 and CDR2 sequences are MDHEN and SYDVKM. This CDR3 has 16 residues. V shed 5 bases, J shed 0 bases, and the junction held 4 bases outside the gene matches. The CDR3 spells CASSTGTSGASYEQYF. CDR3 bases: TGTGCCAGCAGTACCGGGACTAGCGGGGCCTCCTACGAGCAGTACTTC.

This clone occurred a few times. The rearrangement joins TRBV5-1 to TRBJ2-1; 12 bases match TRBD2. The germline CDR1 and CDR2 sequences are SGHRS and YFSETQ. J was trimmed by 15 bases and V by 4 bases; bases with no gene match: 11. The CDR3 is 14 amino acids. CDR3 residues: CASSPGLAGGPPFF. Written as DNA, the CDR3 is TGCGCCAGCAGCCCCGGCCTAGCGGGAGGGCCGCCGTTCTTC.

The chain has TRBV28 and TRBJ2-7; D ambiguous. This CDR3 is 14 amino acids long. Trimming removed 4 bases from V and 3 bases from J, with 13 bases in between. CDR1 MDHEN and CDR2 SYDVKM come from the germline V gene. The DNA for the CDR3 is TGTGCCAGCAGTTGGGCAGGCGAGTACTACGAGCAGTACTTC. It yields the protein CASSWAGEYYEQYF.

The chain links TRBV9 to TRBJ2-3, with D possibly TRBD1 on 6 matching bases. V was trimmed by 0 bases and J by 0 bases, leaving 8 bases between them. From germline, CDR1 is SGDLS and CDR2 YYNGEE. The CDR3 has 15 amino acids. The DNA of the CDR3 is TGTGCCAGCAGCGTAGACAGGGAGAGCACAGATACGCAGTATTTT. Its protein product is CASSVDRESTDTQYF.

The CDR3 DNA reads TGTGCCAGCGCTACTCTAGCGGGAGTATCATCCGAGACCCAGTACTTC. Its translation: CASATLAGVSSETQYF. The chain is built from TRBV12-1 and TRBJ2-5; the table assigns TRBD2, which was not confirmed against the DNA. TRBV12-1 counts as a pseudogene. This CDR3 is built from 16 residues.

The chain uses TRBV10-1 and TRBJ2-4, with D possibly matching TRBD1 (6 bases). The CDR3 length is 15 residues. V gave up 2 bases and J gave up 0 bases, with 8 bases separating them. The V gene's germline CDR1 is WNHNN and CDR2 SYGVQD (reference sequence). In nucleotides, the CDR3 is TGCGCCAGCAGTGAGGCAGGGGAAGCCAAAAACATTCAGTACTTC. Translation: CASSEAGEAKNIQYF.

In this sample, this clone turned up once. The genes are TRBV13 and TRBJ1-2; 7 nucleotides align to TRBD1. Trimming cost V 0 bases and J 6 bases; bases outside gene matches: 10. The CDR3 consists of 16 residues. Germline CDR1 reads PRHDT; CDR2 reads FYEKMQ (reference sequence). This CDR3 reads CASSLGFREGANGYTF. In nucleotides, the CDR3 is TGTGCCAGCAGCTTAGGGTTCCGAGAGGGGGCAAATGGCTACACCTTC.

To note about this clone: An end of the junction differs from the germline gene, which may be a read error. The sample holds other DNA sequences that translate to the same CDR3. This chain uses TRBV2 with TRBJ2-7, with D unclear. This CDR3 spans 11 amino acids. Per the germline V gene, CDR1 is SNHLY and CDR2 is FYNNEI. CDR3 region: CASSLSYEQYF. CDR3 nucleotide sequence: TGCGCCAGCAGTCTCAGCTACGAGCAGTACTTC.